This TCR beta chain originates from a study of cytomegalovirus exposure and HLA in healthy donors. Findings and caveats of the study: Some TCR beta chains (roughly 160 of them) were listed as cytomegalovirus-associated. By a later analysis, the bulk of CMV-associated TCR beta chains appeared HLA-restricted.

CDR3 length: 15 amino acids. Trimming removed 5 bases from V and 0 bases from J, with 14 bases in between. Germline CDR1 reads SGHAT; CDR2 reads FQNNGV. This clone was counted between two and nine times. Its antigen is unknown. These donors counted as nominally healthy when sampled, but unrecorded immune exposures were likely. The primer mix had 60 Vbeta and 13 Jbeta primers. Sequencing was performed with immunoSEQ multiplex PCR; in TCRdb, only in-frame clones are kept and a portion is missing. This table holds 150,000 to 200,000 clones, approximately 80% found once. The chain recombines TRBV11-2 with TRBJ2-7; D remains unclear. The clonotype was recovered from a woman aged 25 to 39 in good health and CMV-seropositive. The sample was PBMCs. CDR3 DNA: TGTGCCAGCAGCCCACTTACGGTCTCCTCCTACGAGCAGTACTTC. The encoded protein is CASSPLTVSSYEQYF.